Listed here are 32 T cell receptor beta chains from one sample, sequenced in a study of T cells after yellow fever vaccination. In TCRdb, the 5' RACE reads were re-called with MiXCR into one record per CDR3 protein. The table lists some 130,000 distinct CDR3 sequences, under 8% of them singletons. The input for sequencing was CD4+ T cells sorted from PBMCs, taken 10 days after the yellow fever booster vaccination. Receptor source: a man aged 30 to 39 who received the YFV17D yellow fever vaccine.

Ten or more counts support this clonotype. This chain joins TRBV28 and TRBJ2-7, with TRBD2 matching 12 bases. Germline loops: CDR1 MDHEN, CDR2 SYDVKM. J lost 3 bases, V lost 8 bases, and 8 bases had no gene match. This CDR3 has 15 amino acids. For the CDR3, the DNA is TGTGCCAGCGGAATAGGACTAGCGGGGATCTACGAGCAGTACTTC. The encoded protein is CASGIGLAGIYEQYF.

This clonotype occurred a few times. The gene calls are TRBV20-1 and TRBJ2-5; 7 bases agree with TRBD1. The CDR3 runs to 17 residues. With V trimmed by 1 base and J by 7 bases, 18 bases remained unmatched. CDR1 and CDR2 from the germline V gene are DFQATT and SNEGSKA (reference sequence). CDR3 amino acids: CSARAPGTALPVGTQYF. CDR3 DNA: TGCAGTGCTAGAGCCCCGGGGACAGCTCTTCCTGTTGGGACCCAGTACTTC.

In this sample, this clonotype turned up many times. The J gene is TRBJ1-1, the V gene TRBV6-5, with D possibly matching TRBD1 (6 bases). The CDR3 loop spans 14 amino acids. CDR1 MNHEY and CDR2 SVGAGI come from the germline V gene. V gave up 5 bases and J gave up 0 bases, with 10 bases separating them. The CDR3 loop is CASSQDSLNTEAFF. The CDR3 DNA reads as TGTGCCAGCAGTCAGGACAGTTTGAACACTGAAGCTTTCTTT.

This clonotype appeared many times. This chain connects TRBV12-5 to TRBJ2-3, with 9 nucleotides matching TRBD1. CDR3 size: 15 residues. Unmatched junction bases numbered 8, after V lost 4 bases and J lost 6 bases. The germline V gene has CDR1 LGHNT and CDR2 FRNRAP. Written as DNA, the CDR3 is TGTGCTAGTGGTTACGGACAGGGGACTTTCGATACGCAGTATTTT. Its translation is CASGYGQGTFDTQYF.

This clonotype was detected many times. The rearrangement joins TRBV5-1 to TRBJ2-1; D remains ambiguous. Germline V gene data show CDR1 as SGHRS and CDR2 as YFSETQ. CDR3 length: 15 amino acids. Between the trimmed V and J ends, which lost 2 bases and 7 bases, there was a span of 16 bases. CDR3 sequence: CASSLGPQMGNEQFF. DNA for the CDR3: TGCGCCAGCAGCTTAGGGCCGCAAATGGGGAATGAGCAGTTCTTC.

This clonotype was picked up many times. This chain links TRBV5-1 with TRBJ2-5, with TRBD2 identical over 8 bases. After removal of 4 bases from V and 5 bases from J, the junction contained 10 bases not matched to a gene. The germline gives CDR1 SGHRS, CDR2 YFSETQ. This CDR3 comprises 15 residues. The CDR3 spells CASSNAGTRVETQYF. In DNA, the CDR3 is TGCGCCAGCAGCAACGCCGGGACTAGAGTCGAGACCCAGTACTTC.

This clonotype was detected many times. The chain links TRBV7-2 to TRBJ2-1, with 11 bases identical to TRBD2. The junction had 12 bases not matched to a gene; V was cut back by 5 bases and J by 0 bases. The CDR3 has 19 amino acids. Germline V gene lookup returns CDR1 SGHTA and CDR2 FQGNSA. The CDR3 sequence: CASSRDRLAGQRSYNEQFF. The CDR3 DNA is TGTGCCAGCAGCAGGGACAGACTAGCGGGGCAGCGCTCCTACAATGAGCAGTTCTTC.

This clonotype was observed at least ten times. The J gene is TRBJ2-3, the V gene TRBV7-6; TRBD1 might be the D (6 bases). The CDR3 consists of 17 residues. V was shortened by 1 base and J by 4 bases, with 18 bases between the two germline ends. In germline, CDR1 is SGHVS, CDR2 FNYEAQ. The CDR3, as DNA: TGTGCCAGCAGCTTAGTGGTGGGGGCCAACAGGGCAGATACGCAGTATTTT. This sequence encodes CASSLVVGANRADTQYF.

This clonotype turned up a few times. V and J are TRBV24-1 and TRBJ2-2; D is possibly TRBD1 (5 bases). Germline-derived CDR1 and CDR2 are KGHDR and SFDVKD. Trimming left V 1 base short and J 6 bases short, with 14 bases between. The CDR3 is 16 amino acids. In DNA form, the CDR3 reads TGTGCCACCAGTGATTTTCGGAGTAAAGGGGCCGGGGAGCTGTTTTTT. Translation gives CATSDFRSKGAGELFF.

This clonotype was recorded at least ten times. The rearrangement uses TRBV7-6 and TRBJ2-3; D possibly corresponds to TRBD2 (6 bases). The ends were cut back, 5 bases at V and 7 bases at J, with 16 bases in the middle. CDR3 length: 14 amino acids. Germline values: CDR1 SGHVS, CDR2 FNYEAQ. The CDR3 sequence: CASSSRETRNTQYF. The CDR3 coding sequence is TGTGCCAGCAGCAGCCGGGAGACACGTAATACGCAGTATTTT.

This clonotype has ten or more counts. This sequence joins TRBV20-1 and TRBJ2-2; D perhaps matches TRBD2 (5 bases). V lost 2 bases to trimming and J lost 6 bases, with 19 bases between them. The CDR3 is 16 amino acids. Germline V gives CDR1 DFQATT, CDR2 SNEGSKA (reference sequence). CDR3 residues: CSARSLEARGPGELFF. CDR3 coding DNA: TGCAGTGCTAGATCCCTCGAGGCACGAGGGCCCGGGGAGCTGTTTTTT.

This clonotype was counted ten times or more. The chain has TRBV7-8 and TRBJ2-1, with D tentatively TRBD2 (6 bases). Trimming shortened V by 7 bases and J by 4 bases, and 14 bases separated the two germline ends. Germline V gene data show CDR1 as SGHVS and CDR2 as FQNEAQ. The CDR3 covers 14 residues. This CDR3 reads CASTPRGYYNEQFF. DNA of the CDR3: TGTGCCAGCACCCCACGGGGGTATTACAATGAGCAGTTCTTC.

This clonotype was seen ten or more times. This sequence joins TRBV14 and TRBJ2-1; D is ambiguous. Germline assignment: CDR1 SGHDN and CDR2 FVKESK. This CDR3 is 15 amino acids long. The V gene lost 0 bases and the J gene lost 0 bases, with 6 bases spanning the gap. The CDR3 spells CASSQDYYSYNEQFF. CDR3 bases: TGTGCCAGCAGCCAAGACTACTACTCCTACAATGAGCAGTTCTTC.

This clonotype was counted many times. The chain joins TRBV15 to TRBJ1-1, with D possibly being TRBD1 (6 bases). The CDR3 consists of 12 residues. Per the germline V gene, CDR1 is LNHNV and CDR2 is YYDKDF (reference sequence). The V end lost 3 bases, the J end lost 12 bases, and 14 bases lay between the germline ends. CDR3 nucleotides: TGTGCCACCAGCAGGGGGGGGGCGTTATCTTTCTTT. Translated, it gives CATSRGGALSFF.

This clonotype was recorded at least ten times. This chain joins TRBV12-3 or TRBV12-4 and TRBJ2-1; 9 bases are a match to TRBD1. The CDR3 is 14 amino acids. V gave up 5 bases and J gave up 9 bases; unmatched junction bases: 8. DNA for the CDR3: TGTGCCAGCAGTCCGTACGGACAGGGGAGTGAGCAGTTCTTC. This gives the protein CASSPYGQGSEQFF.

CDR3 in DNA: TGTGCCACCCAAGGAGGGTCTGGCTACACCTTC. It codes for CATQGGSGYTF. This chain connects TRBV19 to TRBJ1-2; no clear D gene. This CDR3 spans 11 amino acids. Germline values: CDR1 LNHDA, CDR2 SQIVND (reference sequence). Trimming removed 10 bases at V and 7 bases at J, with 13 bases between.

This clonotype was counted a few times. The CDR3 bases are TGTGCCAGCAGCGTAGGGAGTGCGACAGGGTCGATCTATGGCTACACCTTC. Its translation: CASSVGSATGSIYGYTF. The chain uses TRBV9 and TRBJ1-2; 7 bases map to TRBD1. The CDR3 runs 17 residues. The germline V gene has CDR1 SGDLS and CDR2 YYNGEE. J was trimmed by 4 bases and V by 0 bases; bases with no gene match: 12.

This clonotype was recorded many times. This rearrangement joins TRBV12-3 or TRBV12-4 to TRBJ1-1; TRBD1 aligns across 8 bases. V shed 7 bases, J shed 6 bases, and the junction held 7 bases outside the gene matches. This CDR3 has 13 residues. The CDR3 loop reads CASNPGQGAEAFF. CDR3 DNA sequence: TGTGCCAGCAACCCCGGACAGGGCGCTGAAGCTTTCTTT.

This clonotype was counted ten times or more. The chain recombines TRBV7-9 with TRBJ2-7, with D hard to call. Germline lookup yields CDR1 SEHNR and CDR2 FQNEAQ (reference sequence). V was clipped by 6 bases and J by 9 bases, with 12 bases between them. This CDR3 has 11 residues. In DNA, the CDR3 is TGTGCCAGCAGAAGTGCTTCGGTGCAGTACTTC. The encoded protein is CASRSASVQYF.

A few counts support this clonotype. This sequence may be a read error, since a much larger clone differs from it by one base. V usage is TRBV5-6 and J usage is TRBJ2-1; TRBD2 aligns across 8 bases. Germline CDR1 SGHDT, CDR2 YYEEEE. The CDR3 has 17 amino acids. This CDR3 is CPSVRSGGPKNYNEQFF. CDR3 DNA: TGTCCCAGCGTTAGGTCGGGAGGGCCTAAAAACTACAATGAGCAGTTCTTC.

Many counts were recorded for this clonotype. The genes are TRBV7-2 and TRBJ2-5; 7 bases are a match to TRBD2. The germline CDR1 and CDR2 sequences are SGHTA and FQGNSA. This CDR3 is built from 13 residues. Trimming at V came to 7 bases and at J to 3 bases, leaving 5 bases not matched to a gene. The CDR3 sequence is CASKWGGEETQYF. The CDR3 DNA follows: TGTGCCAGCAAGTGGGGAGGGGAAGAGACCCAGTACTTC.

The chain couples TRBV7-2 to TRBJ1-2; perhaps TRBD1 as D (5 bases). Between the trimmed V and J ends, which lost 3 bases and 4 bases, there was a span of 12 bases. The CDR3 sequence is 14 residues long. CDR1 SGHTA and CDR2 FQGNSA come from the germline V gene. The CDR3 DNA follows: TGTGCCAGCAGCTTCCTTCAGGGATCCTATGGCTACACCTTC. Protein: CASSFLQGSYGYTF.

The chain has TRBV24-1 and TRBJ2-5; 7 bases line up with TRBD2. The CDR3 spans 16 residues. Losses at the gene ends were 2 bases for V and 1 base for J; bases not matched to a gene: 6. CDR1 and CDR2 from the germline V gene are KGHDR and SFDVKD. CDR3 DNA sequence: TGTGCCACCAGTGATTCCCCAGGGAGGGGCCAAGAGACCCAGTACTTC. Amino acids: CATSDSPGRGQETQYF.

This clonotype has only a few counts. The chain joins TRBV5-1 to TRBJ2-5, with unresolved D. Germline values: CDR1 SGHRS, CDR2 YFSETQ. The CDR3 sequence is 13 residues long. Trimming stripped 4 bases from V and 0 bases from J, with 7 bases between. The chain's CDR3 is CASSPTNQETQYF. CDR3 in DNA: TGCGCCAGCAGCCCCACTAACCAAGAGACCCAGTACTTC.

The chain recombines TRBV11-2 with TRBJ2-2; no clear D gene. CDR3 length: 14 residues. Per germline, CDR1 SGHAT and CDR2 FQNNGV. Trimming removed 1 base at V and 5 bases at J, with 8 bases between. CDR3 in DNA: TGTGCCAGCAGCTTAGGGGCCGGTACCGGGGAGCTGTTTTTT. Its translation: CASSLGAGTGELFF. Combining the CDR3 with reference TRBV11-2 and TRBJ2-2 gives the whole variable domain EAGVAQSPRYKIIEKRQSVAFWCNPISGHATLYWYQQILGQGPKLLIQFQNNGVVDDSQLPKDRFSAERLKGVDSTLKIQPAKLEDSAVYLCASSLGAGTGELFFGEGSRLTVL.

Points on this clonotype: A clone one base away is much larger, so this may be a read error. The DNA for the CDR3 is TGCAGTGCTAGGGCAGTGAAGAACACCGGGGAGCTGTTTTTT. Translating it yields CSARAVKNTGELFF. V usage is TRBV20-1 and J usage is TRBJ2-2, with D uncertain. From germline, CDR1 is DFQATT and CDR2 SNEGSKA (reference sequence). Trimming stripped 3 bases from V and 1 base from J, with 9 bases between. There are 14 residues in the CDR3.

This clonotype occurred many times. The DNA of the CDR3 is TGTGCCAGCAGCTTAGAGGGACGGAACTACGAGCAGTACTTC. Its protein product is CASSLEGRNYEQYF. V and J are TRBV7-9 and TRBJ2-7; tentatively, D is TRBD1 or TRBD2 (5 bases each). Trimming took off 1 base at V and 3 bases at J, with 10 bases between the two ends. Germline V gene data show CDR1 as SEHNR and CDR2 as FQNEAQ (reference sequence). The CDR3 totals 14 residues.

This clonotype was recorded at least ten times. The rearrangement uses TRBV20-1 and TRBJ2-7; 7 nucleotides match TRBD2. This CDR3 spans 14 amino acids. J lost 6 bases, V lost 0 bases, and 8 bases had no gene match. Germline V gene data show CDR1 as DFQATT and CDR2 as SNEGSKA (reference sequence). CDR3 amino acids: CSARDGAGGIEQYF. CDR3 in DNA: TGCAGTGCTAGAGATGGTGCCGGGGGGATCGAGCAGTACTTC.

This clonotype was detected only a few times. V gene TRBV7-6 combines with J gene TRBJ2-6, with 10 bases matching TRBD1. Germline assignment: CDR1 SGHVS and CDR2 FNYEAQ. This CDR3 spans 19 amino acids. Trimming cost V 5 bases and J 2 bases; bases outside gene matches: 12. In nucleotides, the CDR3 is TGTGCCAGCAGCGCACCCCCCGGGACAGGGGACGCTGGGGCCAACGTCCTGACTTTC. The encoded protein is CASSAPPGTGDAGANVLTF. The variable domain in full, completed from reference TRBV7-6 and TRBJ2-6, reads GAGVSQSPRYKVTKRGQDVALRCDPISGHVSLYWYRQALGQGPEFLTYFNYEAQQDKSGLPNDRFSAERPEGSISTLTIQRTEQRDSAMYRCASSAPPGTGDAGANVLTFGAGSRLTVL.

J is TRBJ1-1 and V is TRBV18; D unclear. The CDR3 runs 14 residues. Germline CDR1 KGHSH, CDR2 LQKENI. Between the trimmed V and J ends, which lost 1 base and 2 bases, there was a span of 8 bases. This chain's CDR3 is CASSPQGFNTEAFF. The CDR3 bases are TGTGCCAGCTCACCACAAGGATTTAACACTGAAGCTTTCTTT.

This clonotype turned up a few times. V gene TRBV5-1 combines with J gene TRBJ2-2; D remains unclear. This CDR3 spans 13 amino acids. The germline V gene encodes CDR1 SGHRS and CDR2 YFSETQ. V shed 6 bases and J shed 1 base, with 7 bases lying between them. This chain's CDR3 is CASTGGNTGELFF. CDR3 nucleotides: TGCGCCAGCACTGGCGGGAACACCGGGGAGCTGTTTTTT.

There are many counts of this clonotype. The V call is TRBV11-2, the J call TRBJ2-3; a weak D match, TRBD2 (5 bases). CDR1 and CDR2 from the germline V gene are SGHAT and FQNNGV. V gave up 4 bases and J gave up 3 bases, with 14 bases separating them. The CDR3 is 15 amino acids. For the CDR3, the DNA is TGTGCCAGCAGCTCGAGGTTTAGCGATACAGATACGCAGTATTTT. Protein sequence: CASSSRFSDTDTQYF.